Each of the 17 T cell receptor beta chains below was sequenced from the same sample in a study of CD8 T cells in ankylosing spondylitis. TCRdb reprocessed the 5' RACE reads via MiXCR and lists one record per CDR3 protein. Among about 260,000 distinct CDR3 sequences listed, approximately 20% were seen once. The sequenced sample consisted of blood, either unsorted or a sorted T cell fraction (not recorded which). Receptors were obtained from a male donor with ankylosing spondylitis or in good health (not recorded which).

DNA for the CDR3: TGTGCCAGCAGTTTACACCGGGCCCCGAACACTGAAGCTTTCTTT. Its protein product is CASSLHRAPNTEAFF. The J gene is TRBJ1-1, the V gene TRBV27; no reliable D call. The V end was cut by 2 bases, the J end by 1 base, with 11 bases between. The CDR3 extends over 15 amino acids. Germline CDR1 and CDR2: MNHEY and SMNVEV (reference sequence).

This chain joins TRBV7-9 and TRBJ1-6, with 8 bases identical to TRBD1. The J segment lost 8 bases and the V segment lost 7 bases, leaving 7 bases of the junction unmatched. This CDR3 contains 14 residues. CDR1 and CDR2 from the germline V gene are SEHNR and FQNEAQ (reference sequence). DNA for the CDR3: TGTGCCAGCACTAAACCGACAGGGGATTCACCCCTCCACTTT. Translation gives CASTKPTGDSPLHF.

This clonotype occurred many times. The chain uses TRBV12-3 or TRBV12-4 and TRBJ1-3; D ambiguous. The CDR3 has 12 amino acids. Deletions cut 2 bases from V and 3 bases from J, with 2 bases between. CDR3 region: CASSLSGNTIYF. The DNA of the CDR3 is TGTGCCAGCAGTTTAAGTGGAAACACCATATATTTT.

This clonotype was detected only a few times. The chain combines TRBV15 with TRBJ2-2, with a possible D match to TRBD1 (7 bases). V was pared by 0 bases and J by 3 bases, with 11 bases between. CDR3 size: 16 residues. Germline V gene sequence: CDR1 LNHNV, CDR2 YYDKDF (reference sequence). CDR3 coding DNA: TGTGCCACCAGCAGAGAGCGGGGACAGCACACCGGGGAGCTGTTTTTT. Its protein is CATSRERGQHTGELFF.

The V and J genes are TRBV7-9 and TRBJ1-4; 9 positions agree with TRBD1. Looked up from germline, CDR1 is SEHNR and CDR2 is FQNEAQ (reference sequence). The trim removed 5 bases at V and 4 bases at J, leaving 5 bases unmatched. This CDR3 has 15 residues. CDR3 sequence (DNA): TGTGCCAGCAGCGCGCGGGACAGGGTTAATGAAAAACTGTTTTTT. The encoded protein is CASSARDRVNEKLFF.

This clonotype has just a few counts. The rearrangement uses TRBV9 and TRBJ2-5, with D tentatively TRBD1 (5 bases). Per the germline V gene, CDR1 is SGDLS and CDR2 is YYNGEE. The V gene lost 0 bases and the J gene lost 2 bases, with 11 bases spanning the gap. The CDR3 spans 15 residues. Here the CDR3 reads CASSVAPGFQETQYF. CDR3 DNA: TGTGCCAGCAGCGTAGCCCCAGGGTTTCAAGAGACCCAGTACTTC.

A word on this clonotype: This may be a read error, as it is one base from a much larger clone. The V gene is TRBV29-1, the J gene TRBJ2-2; a weak D match, TRBD2 (6 bases). V lost 5 bases and J 4 bases, leaving 14 bases between the germline ends. From germline, CDR1 is SQVTM and CDR2 ANQGSEA. The CDR3 runs to 14 residues. CDR3 coding DNA: TGCAGCGTTACTCGGGGGATCTCCACCGGGGAGCTGTTTTTT. Translating it yields CSVTRGISTGELFF.

The sample holds a few counts of this clonotype. Here the CDR3 DNA reads TGTGCCTGGAGCCGCTTGCGTGGGGCCAACGTCCTGACTTTC. This codes for CAWSRLRGANVLTF. The chain uses TRBV30 and TRBJ2-6, with D hard to call. V lost 3 bases and J 3 bases, leaving 9 bases between the germline ends. The CDR3 has 14 residues. Germline-derived CDR1 and CDR2 are GTSNPN and SVGIG (reference sequence).

This chain connects TRBV5-1 to TRBJ2-1; D is possibly TRBD1 or TRBD2 (6 bases each). The CDR3 is 14 amino acids. V dropped 4 bases and J dropped 9 bases, with 17 bases sitting between them. Germline V gene data show CDR1 as SGHRS and CDR2 as YFSETQ. The CDR3 coding sequence is TGCGCCAGCAGCGGGTCGCCGGGGGCAGGTGAGCAGTTCTTC. Residues: CASSGSPGAGEQFF. The full variable domain, with the rest looked up from reference TRBV5-1 and TRBJ2-1, is KAGVTQTPRYLIKTRGQQVTLSCSPISGHRSVSWYQQTPGQGLQFLFEYFSETQRNKGNFPGRFSGRQFSNSRSEMNVSTLELGDSALYLCASSGSPGAGEQFFGPGTRLTVL.

A few counts support this clonotype. The chain links TRBV15 to TRBJ2-1; D might be TRBD2 (6 bases). The V gene's germline CDR1 is LNHNV and CDR2 YYDKDF (reference sequence). The CDR3 loop spans 15 amino acids. Deletions cut 0 bases from V and 9 bases from J, with 15 bases between. The CDR3 region is CATSRDAAGLFEQFF. The CDR3 bases are TGTGCCACCAGCAGAGATGCGGCGGGATTGTTTGAGCAGTTCTTC.

This chain uses TRBV20-1 with TRBJ2-1; D unclear. The CDR3 totals 14 residues. V was pared by 0 bases and J by 5 bases, with 11 bases between. In germline, CDR1 is DFQATT, CDR2 SNEGSKA (reference sequence). The CDR3 sequence: CSARDWTQDNEQFF. CDR3 sequence (DNA): TGCAGTGCTAGAGATTGGACCCAGGACAATGAGCAGTTCTTC.

V gene TRBV5-4 combines with J gene TRBJ2-5, with TRBD2 matching over 8 bases. Germline V CDR1 and CDR2: SGHNT, YYREEE (reference sequence). This CDR3 has 14 amino acids. With 5 bases clipped from V and 4 bases from J, the junction kept 7 bases outside the gene matches. This CDR3 reads CASSSAREGETQYF. The CDR3, as DNA: TGTGCCAGCAGTTCGGCCCGGGAGGGAGAGACCCAGTACTTC.

V is TRBV4-2 and J is TRBJ2-6; D uncertain. Germline lookup yields CDR1 LGHNA and CDR2 YNFKEQ. This CDR3 is built from 17 residues. The V gene lost 0 bases and the J gene lost 0 bases, with 9 bases spanning the gap. The CDR3 DNA follows: TGTGCCAGCAGCCAAGAAGTGCCAACCTCTGGGGCCAACGTCCTGACTTTC. Translating it yields CASSQEVPTSGANVLTF.

This clonotype was detected many times. The chain links TRBV5-6 to TRBJ1-5; tentative D call: TRBD1 (5 bases). V lost 4 bases, J lost 1 base, and 15 bases lay in between. The CDR3 is made up of 16 amino acids. Germline V lookup: CDR1 SGHDT, CDR2 YYEEEE. The CDR3 region is CASSVWGRLSNQPQHF. The CDR3 DNA follows: TGTGCCAGCAGCGTATGGGGGAGGTTGAGCAATCAGCCCCAGCATTTT. Using reference TRBV5-6 and TRBJ1-5 for the parts outside the CDR3, the full variable domain is DAGVTQSPTHLIKTRGQQVTLRCSPKSGHDTVSWYQQALGQGPQFIFQYYEEEERQRGNFPDRFSGHQFPNYSSELNVNALLLGDSALYLCASSVWGRLSNQPQHFGDGTRLSIL.

The chain combines TRBV18 with TRBJ2-2, with 11 bases fitting TRBD1. Unmatched junction bases numbered 4, after V lost 3 bases and J lost 4 bases. This CDR3 contains 16 residues. Germline CDR1 and CDR2: KGHSH and LQKENI. This chain's CDR3 is CASSPDRGQTTGELFF. The CDR3 DNA reads as TGTGCCAGCTCACCGGACAGGGGGCAGACCACCGGGGAGCTGTTTTTT.

Notes on this clonotype: One end of the junction does not line up with germline, which may come from a read error. This chain links TRBV9 with TRBJ1-3, with D hard to call. This CDR3 has 15 residues. Germline V gene data show CDR1 as SGDLS and CDR2 as YYNGEE. Written as DNA, the CDR3 is TGTGCCAGCAGCGTAGAATGGTCTTCTGGAAACACCACATATTTT. Its translation: CASSVEWSSGNTTYF.

This clonotype was counted a few times. This rearrangement joins TRBV7-2 to TRBJ2-7; 7 bases line up with TRBD2. After removal of 2 bases from V and 3 bases from J, the junction contained 1 base not matched to a gene. The germline V gene encodes CDR1 SGHTA and CDR2 FQGNSA. The CDR3 runs 13 residues. CDR3 nucleotide sequence: TGTGCCAGCAGCTTAAGCGGGGACTACGAGCAGTACGTC. Translating gives CASSLSGDYEQYV.